These T cell receptor beta chains were read from a single sample in a study of shared clonotypes between healthy human individuals. Sequencing used immunoSEQ multiplex PCR; TCRdb keeps in-frame clones, though not all of them. Of 2.3 million or so clones in the sample, over 90% were seen once. The sample comprised naive CD4+ T cells from PBMCs. The receptors derive from a man aged 18 to 29 in good health. Some clones in this sample may be carry-over from other donors' samples. Both conserved end residues are part of each CDR3. A D gene is named only where the DNA matches it firmly. Some rows mark clone size as missing; the rest say once, few, many or name a class of expanded clone.

v_call,d_call,j_call,clone_size,cdr3_aa,cdr3_nt
TRBV4-1,.,TRBJ2-7,.,CASSHEGVEQYF,TGCGCCAGCAGCCACGAAGGGGTCGAGCAGTACTTC
TRBV5-6,TRBD1,TRBJ1-1,.,CASSGKGQGVMAFF,TGTGCCAGCAGCGGCAAGGGACAGGGGGTTATGGCTTTCTTT
TRBV7-6,.,TRBJ2-3,once,CASSLGRLAPQYF,TGTGCCAGCAGCTTAGGGCGCCTAGCGCCGCAGTATTTT
TRBV27,.,TRBJ2-5,.,CASSLGWGARETQYF,TGTGCCAGCAGTTTGGGTTGGGGGGCCAGGGAGACCCAGTACTTC
TRBV28,.,TRBJ2-3,.,CASSSTRSTDTQYF,TGTGCCAGCAGTTCGACTCGGAGCACAGATACGCAGTATTTT
TRBV6-5,TRBD1,TRBJ1-5,.,CASSTDRLGPQHF,TGTGCCAGCAGTACGGACAGGCTTGGGCCCCAGCATTTT
TRBV29-1,.,TRBJ1-4,.,CSVEEAGTEKLFF,TGCAGCGTTGAAGAGGCAGGGACTGAAAAACTGTTTTTT
TRBV29-1,.,TRBJ2-1,.,CSATNAGTGEQFF,TGCAGCGCGACCAATGCAGGGACGGGGGAGCAGTTCTTC
TRBV11-2,.,TRBJ2-1,.,CASRFTGYEQFF,TGTGCCAGCAGATTCACAGGGTATGAGCAGTTCTTC
TRBV28,.,TRBJ1-5,.,CASSSTSREPNQPQHF,TGTGCCAGCAGTTCGACCAGCCGGGAACCGAATCAGCCCCAGCATTTT
TRBV6-5,TRBD1,TRBJ2-7,.,CASSLTGFSYEQYF,TGTGCCAGCAGTTTGACAGGGTTCTCCTACGAGCAGTACTTC
TRBV18,TRBD1,TRBJ2-5,.,CASSPDRGQTQYF,TGTGCCAGCTCACCAGACAGGGGGCAGACCCAGTACTTC
TRBV6-5,.,TRBJ2-5,.,CASRGRLSQETQYF,TGTGCCAGCAGAGGAAGACTGTCCCAAGAGACCCAGTACTTC
TRBV6-6,.,TRBJ2-3,.,CASSSSGGVGTDTQYF,TGTGCCAGCAGTTCCTCAGGGGGGGTAGGAACAGATACGCAGTATTTT
TRBV7-2,.,TRBJ1-1,.,CASSLSYRAMDTEAFF,TGTGCCAGCAGCTTAAGTTACAGGGCTATGGACACTGAAGCTTTCTTT
TRBV27,.,TRBJ2-2,.,CASTRRVGTGELFF,TGTGCCAGCACGAGGAGGGTTGGTACCGGGGAGCTGTTTTTT
TRBV2,TRBD2,TRBJ2-1,.,CASRGLTSDNEQFF,TGTGCCAGCCGGGGATTAACTAGCGACAATGAGCAGTTCTTC
TRBV7-9,.,TRBJ2-6,.,CASLNAGANVLTF,TGTGCCAGCCTCAATGCCGGGGCCAACGTCCTGACTTTC